This T cell receptor (beta chain) was profiled in a study of blood T cell repertoires in COVID-19. Turning to the study itself: Sources were T cells, B-cell-depleted T cells, or PBMCs; the material itself was cDNA or gDNA.

Methods used by the authors: Amplification from reference gene primers served as the basis for estimated nucleated cell counts. The method was immunoSEQ multiplex PCR; TCRdb's version includes in-frame clones alone and lacks a portion of them. Clone size and V and J calls were adopted from that table, with D and trimming inferred from the DNA. The data contain 100,000 to 150,000 clones, under 90% of them singletons. The length of the CDR3 is 16 residues. V lost 0 bases to trimming and J lost 4 bases, with 16 bases between them. The V gene's germline CDR1 is SGHKS and CDR2 YYEKEE (reference sequence).

The sequence was collected from a woman aged 70-85 years with acute or convalescent COVID-19. The sample taken for sequencing was peripheral blood. The genes are TRBV5-5 and TRBJ1-2, with D possibly matching TRBD1 (6 bases). Here the CDR3 DNA reads TGTGCCAGCAGCTTGGTCGGGACACCGGACTCCTATGGCTACACCTTC. Protein: CASSLVGTPDSYGYTF.